The rows below give T cell receptor beta chains drawn from one sample of a study of cytotoxic CD8 clonotypes in ibrutinib-treated CLL. Repertoires were generated with immunoSEQ multiplex PCR, while TCRdb's copy carries only in-frame clones and drops some. The top ten hold 25% to 30% of the sample, which has about 50,000 clones, about three fifths seen once. This specimen consisted of PBMCs, obtained after 24 months of ibrutinib treatment. These receptors were taken from a human donor with chronic lymphocytic leukemia. Both conserved end residues are trimmed from each CDR3. The order of the fields is CDR3 length, V gene, CDR3 protein.

cdr3_length: 12; v_call: TRBV28; cdr3_aa: ASSTGTSGDTQY
cdr3_length: 13; v_call: TRBV11-3; cdr3_aa: ASSLGQGSSYEQY
cdr3_length: 11; v_call: TRBV6-1; cdr3_aa: ATRANLNTEAF
cdr3_length: 9; v_call: TRBV2; cdr3_aa: ASREDLEQF
cdr3_length: 12; v_call: TRBV2; cdr3_aa: ASSAPWGDTEAF
cdr3_length: 13; v_call: TRBV6-5; cdr3_aa: ASRKGQGASYEQY
cdr3_length: 12; v_call: TRBV5-1; cdr3_aa: ASSGDTSGNTIY
cdr3_length: 15; v_call: TRBV6-1; cdr3_aa: ASSEIGAGSWVQPQH
cdr3_length: 14; v_call: TRBV6-5; cdr3_aa: ASSYSPSASTDTQY
cdr3_length: 12; v_call: TRBV27; cdr3_aa: ASSKGLVGYEQF
cdr3_length: 13; v_call: TRBV5-4; cdr3_aa: ASSPEGQNPREQY
cdr3_length: 12; v_call: TRBV11-2; cdr3_aa: ASSLDRVGGEQY
cdr3_length: 15; v_call: TRBV11-1; cdr3_aa: ASSLAGRGGLPYEQY
cdr3_length: 15; v_call: TRBV7-6; cdr3_aa: ASSLGAGGTTNYGYT
cdr3_length: 12; v_call: TRBV27; cdr3_aa: ASSLFRGPGTQY
cdr3_length: 11; v_call: TRBV2; cdr3_aa: ASSFEPDYGYT
cdr3_length: 12; v_call: TRBV15; cdr3_aa: ATSRVRSQETQY
cdr3_length: 10; v_call: TRBV6-5; cdr3_aa: ASSSQGFEAF
cdr3_length: 12; v_call: TRBV6-1; cdr3_aa: ASSDRGRRSEAF
cdr3_length: 10; v_call: TRBV29-1; cdr3_aa: SVEISNYEQY
cdr3_length: 13; v_call: TRBV6-5; cdr3_aa: ASSPRQVGITEAF
cdr3_length: 13; v_call: TRBV27; cdr3_aa: ASSTTGGRGNTIY
cdr3_length: 12; v_call: TRBV28; cdr3_aa: ASIAPGAGDEQY
cdr3_length: 13; v_call: TRBV5-1; cdr3_aa: ASSLEGTALAGQY
cdr3_length: 13; v_call: TRBV5-1; cdr3_aa: ASSLDTQLNYGYT
cdr3_length: 13; v_call: TRBV6-6; cdr3_aa: ASSTRDRAGYEQY
cdr3_length: 15; v_call: TRBV4-1; cdr3_aa: ASSQDRGRSYNSPLH
cdr3_length: 10; v_call: TRBV10-3; cdr3_aa: AIRIPGGEQY
cdr3_length: 15; v_call: TRBV7-9; cdr3_aa: ASSSPTSGANTGELF
cdr3_length: 12; v_call: TRBV2; cdr3_aa: ASSDGTAPYEQY
cdr3_length: 12; v_call: TRBV5-1; cdr3_aa: ASSPGGPGEKLF
cdr3_length: 13; v_call: TRBV6-1; cdr3_aa: ASSDRGSSYNEQF
cdr3_length: 12; v_call: TRBV7-9; cdr3_aa: ASSLVGGSYEQY
cdr3_length: 12; v_call: TRBV29-1; cdr3_aa: SALDTYSGNTIY
cdr3_length: 12; v_call: TRBV5-1; cdr3_aa: ASSLGGSEDTIY
cdr3_length: 8; v_call: TRBV20-1; cdr3_aa: SASQETQY
cdr3_length: 11; v_call: TRBV6-6; cdr3_aa: ASSYGADKGYT
cdr3_length: 12; v_call: TRBV5-1; cdr3_aa: ASSWGPANYGYT
cdr3_length: 12; v_call: TRBV12-5; cdr3_aa: ASAHGGYVYEQY
cdr3_length: 12; v_call: TRBV15; cdr3_aa: ATSTGLEQETQY
cdr3_length: 11; v_call: TRBV19; cdr3_aa: ASSIGRGYEQY
cdr3_length: 9; v_call: TRBV20-1; cdr3_aa: SASRASRVF
cdr3_length: 14; v_call: TRBV7-9; cdr3_aa: ASSGKQGVTYNEQF
cdr3_length: 11; v_call: TRBV5-6; cdr3_aa: ASSLLMDNEQF
cdr3_length: 9; v_call: TRBV6-5; cdr3_aa: ASGGGYGYT